Given below is one TCR beta chain in context. The entry originates in a study of blood T cells in healthy people across ages. Looking at the study overall: Per every two T cells, about one barcoded beta molecule was captured by template switching.

A second PCR of 7 to 11 cycles used a sample-barcoded 5' primer and a J-beta primer mix. TCRdb reprocessed the 5' RACE reads via MiXCR and lists one record per CDR3 protein. The sample carries under 700,000 distinct CDR3 sequences, around 24% recorded once. Trimming stripped 1 base from V and 2 bases from J, with 13 bases between. The length of the CDR3 is 16 residues. CDR1 and CDR2 (germline): SEHNR, FQNEAQ (reference sequence). Each sample used at least 7 million PBMCs. The sample was also linked to a second study, of T cells of mothers and their children. In that study: Normalized overlap was always slightly, never significantly, higher in related than unrelated mother-child pairs.

This sequence was found in a boy younger than 18 in good health. Material: blood. This sequence joins TRBV7-9 and TRBJ2-3; no clear D. CDR3 loop: CASSLGLGSHTDTQYF. CDR3 bases: TGTGCCAGCAGCTTAGGATTGGGGTCGCACACAGATACGCAGTATTTT.